This TCR beta chain was sequenced for a study of radiation and T cells in renal cell carcinoma. For the study at large: Nephrectomy followed 15 Gy stereotactic body radiation by 4 weeks. Study-wide results and caveats: Baseline intratumoral clonotype presence is unknown without pretreatment biopsies.

Turning to this clone: Antigen: not known.

Using immunoSEQ multiplex PCR, the repertoire was profiled, and TCRdb retains in-frame clones only, with some absent. The table records around 160,000 clones, roughly nine tenths of them present only once. Time point denoted: baseline pretreatment blood. Treatment specified: 15 Gy SBRT to primary tumor, nephrectomy 4 weeks later. Blood was sampled at baseline, 2 weeks and 4 weeks after SBRT. This clonotype originated in a woman in her seventies with renal cell carcinoma. The specimen comprised blood, sampled from a patient whose treatment included radiotherapy and nephrectomy.

The CDR3 sequence is CASRNDRVDGYTF. The CDR3 region has the DNA TGTGCCAGCAGAAACGACAGGGTAGATGGCTACACCTTC. The chain carries TRBV6-4 and TRBJ1-2; TRBD1 agrees at 7 bases. Germline values: CDR1 MRHNA, CDR2 SNTAGT. Trimming cost V 6 bases and J 6 bases; bases outside gene matches: 7. The CDR3 spans 13 residues.